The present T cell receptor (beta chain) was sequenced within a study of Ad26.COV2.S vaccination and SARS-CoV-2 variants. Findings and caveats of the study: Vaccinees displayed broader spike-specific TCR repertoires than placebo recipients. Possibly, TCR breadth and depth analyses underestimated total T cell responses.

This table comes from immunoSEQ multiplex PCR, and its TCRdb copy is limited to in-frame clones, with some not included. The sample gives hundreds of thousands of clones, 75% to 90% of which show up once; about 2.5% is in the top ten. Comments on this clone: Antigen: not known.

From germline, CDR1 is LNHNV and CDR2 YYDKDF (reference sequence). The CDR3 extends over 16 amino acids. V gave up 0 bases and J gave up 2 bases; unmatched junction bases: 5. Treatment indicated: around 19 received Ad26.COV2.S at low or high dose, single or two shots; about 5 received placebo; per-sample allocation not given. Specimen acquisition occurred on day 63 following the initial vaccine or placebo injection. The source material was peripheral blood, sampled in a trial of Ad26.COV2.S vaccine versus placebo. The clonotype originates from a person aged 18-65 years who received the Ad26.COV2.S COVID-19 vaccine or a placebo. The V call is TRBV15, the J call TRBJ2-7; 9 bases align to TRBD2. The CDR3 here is CATSREGVAGAYEQYV. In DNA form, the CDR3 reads TGTGCCACCAGCAGAGAAGGGGTAGCGGGGGCCTACGAGCAGTACGTC.